Below are 25 T cell receptor beta chains sequenced from a single sample in a study of shared clonotypes between healthy human individuals. TCRdb keeps only in-frame clones here, not all; method: immunoSEQ multiplex PCR. The sample includes millions of clones, around nine tenths seen only once; the top ten take around 0.14%. The sequenced material came from naive CD4+ T cells sorted from blood. Subset defined: CD45RA+ positively selected. The receptors derive from a man between 18 and 29 years old in good health.

This clone was counted a single time. The V call is TRBV15, the J call TRBJ2-1; unclear D gene. CDR3 length: 12 residues. Trimming shortened V by 5 bases and J by 14 bases, and 16 bases separated the two germline ends. CDR1 and CDR2 (germline): LNHNV, YYDKDF (reference sequence). CDR3 region: CATSPGPSEEFF. CDR3 DNA sequence: TGTGCCACCAGCCCTGGACCGTCCGAGGAGTTCTTC.

This clone occurred once. V usage is TRBV11-2 and J usage is TRBJ2-1; 9 bases agree with TRBD2. CDR1 and CDR2 (germline): SGHAT, FQNNGV. Losses at the gene ends were 5 bases for V and 1 base for J; bases not matched to a gene: 12. The CDR3 totals 18 residues. CDR3 DNA: TGTGCCAGCAGCAGGAAGCTAGCGGGAACCAATTCCTACAATGAGCAGTTCTTC. This sequence encodes CASSRKLAGTNSYNEQFF.

This clone was seen a single time. V gene TRBV4-2 combines with J gene TRBJ1-2, with D hard to call. The germline CDR1 and CDR2 sequences are LGHNA and YNFKEQ. This CDR3 comprises 14 residues. The germline V and J ends were trimmed by 3 bases and 1 base, with 9 bases remaining between them. The CDR3 nucleotides read TGTGCCAGCAGCCACCAGAATGATAACTATGGCTACACCTTC. Encoded protein: CASSHQNDNYGYTF.

This clone was seen a handful of times. This chain joins TRBV12-5 and TRBJ1-5; D is perhaps TRBD1 (6 bases). The germline V gene encodes CDR1 LGHNT and CDR2 FRNRAP. V lost 0 bases and J lost 1, with 16 bases in between. This CDR3 spans 18 amino acids. CDR3 loop: CASGLVYWGAPSNQPQHF. Here the CDR3 DNA reads TGTGCTAGTGGTTTGGTATATTGGGGGGCGCCAAGCAATCAGCCCCAGCATTTT.

This clone was counted a single time. The rearrangement uses TRBV15 and TRBJ1-4; D is perhaps TRBD1 (5 bases). Germline CDR1 LNHNV, CDR2 YYDKDF (reference sequence). The CDR3 is 17 residues long. V lost 0 bases and J 0 bases, leaving 11 bases between the germline ends. The CDR3 DNA follows: TGTGCCACCAGCAGAGATCCTTCGGGGGCAACTAATGAAAAACTGTTTTTT. It yields the protein CATSRDPSGATNEKLFF.

The V call is TRBV6-6, the J call TRBJ2-5; D remains unclear. Per germline, CDR1 MNHNY and CDR2 SVGAGI (reference sequence). V lost 5 bases, J lost 7 bases, and 14 bases lay in between. The CDR3 sequence is 13 residues long. The CDR3 region has the DNA TGTGCCAGCAGTGCGGACGTGGTCGGGACCCAGTACTTC. Translating it yields CASSADVVGTQYF.

For this clone: The sample holds other DNA sequences that translate to the same CDR3. The chain carries TRBV6-5 and TRBJ2-7; 7 nucleotides line up with TRBD1. The CDR3 length is 15 residues. V lost 0 bases to trimming and J lost 3 bases; unmatched junction nucleotides: 5. Germline V gene lookup returns CDR1 MNHEY and CDR2 SVGAGI. The CDR3 bases are TGTGCCAGCAGTTACTCCACCGCAGGGGGCTACGAGCAGTACTTC. Protein sequence: CASSYSTAGGYEQYF.

This chain uses TRBV6-5 with TRBJ2-5; D may match TRBD1 or TRBD2 (5 bases each). The germline V gene has CDR1 MNHEY and CDR2 SVGAGI. V lost 4 bases to trimming and J lost 5 bases, with 17 bases between them. CDR3 size: 15 residues. DNA for the CDR3: TGTGCCAGCAGTTTCGACAAGGGACGACGGGAGACCCAGTACTTC. Its protein is CASSFDKGRRETQYF.

The chain joins TRBV5-1 to TRBJ1-4; D gene unclear. With 7 bases removed from V and 4 bases from J, the gap between germline ends came to 11 bases. Germline lookup yields CDR1 SGHRS and CDR2 YFSETQ. The CDR3 totals 13 residues. Here the CDR3 reads CASSLRDNEKLFF. DNA for the CDR3: TGCGCCAGCTCTCTGCGGGATAATGAAAAACTGTTTTTT.

This clone was detected once. This chain links TRBV10-3 with TRBJ2-1; 8 nucleotides agree with TRBD2. The length of the CDR3 is 16 residues. Germline V CDR1 and CDR2: ENHRY, SYGVKD. Unmatched junction bases numbered 9, after V lost 6 bases and J lost 2 bases. DNA for the CDR3: TGTGCCATCAGCGCTGTGGCGGGAGGTGCCTACAATGAGCAGTTCTTC. This encodes CAISAVAGGAYNEQFF.

The chain combines TRBV11-2 with TRBJ2-6, with D maybe TRBD1 (6 bases). This CDR3 is 15 amino acids long. V gave up 6 bases and J gave up 2 bases, with 11 bases separating them. Per germline, CDR1 SGHAT and CDR2 FQNNGV. This chain's CDR3 is CASRQQGPGANVLTF. CDR3 nucleotide sequence: TGTGCCAGCAGACAACAGGGTCCTGGGGCCAACGTCCTGACTTTC.

The chain recombines TRBV10-1 with TRBJ1-2; a possible D gene is TRBD1 (5 bases). With 2 bases removed from V and 7 bases from J, the gap between germline ends came to 11 bases. There are 13 residues in the CDR3. The germline V gene has CDR1 WNHNN and CDR2 SYGVQD (reference sequence). The CDR3 region is CASSENRRGGYTF. CDR3 nucleotides: TGCGCCAGCAGTGAGAACAGGAGGGGTGGCTACACCTTC.

The V gene is TRBV4-3, the J gene TRBJ2-1; 9 bases match TRBD2. V lost 1 base, J lost 8 bases, and 6 bases stayed unmatched. The CDR3 loop spans 15 amino acids. CDR1 is LGHNA, CDR2 YSLEER, per germline. CDR3: CASSQVGLAADEQFF. For the CDR3, the DNA is TGCGCCAGCAGCCAAGTGGGACTAGCCGCCGATGAGCAGTTCTTC.

The chain carries TRBV11-2 and TRBJ2-3; D unclear. Trimming removed 0 bases at V and 2 bases at J, with 9 bases between. CDR3 length: 15 amino acids. Germline assignment: CDR1 SGHAT and CDR2 FQNNGV. CDR3 in DNA: TGTGCCAGCAGCTTAGATGGTTGGGCCACAGATACGCAGTATTTT. Residues: CASSLDGWATDTQYF.

CDR3: CASSFRGEQETQYF. The DNA for the CDR3 is TGTGCCAGCAGCTTTCGGGGGGAACAAGAGACCCAGTACTTC. The chain employs TRBV5-4 and TRBJ2-5; 7 bases are shared with TRBD2. From germline, CDR1 is SGHNT and CDR2 YYREEE (reference sequence). The CDR3 sequence is 14 residues long. V lost 2 bases and J lost 2; bases outside the gene matches: 3.

This clone was counted between two and nine times. V usage is TRBV25-1 and J usage is TRBJ1-1, with unresolved D. V shed 1 base and J shed 5 bases, with 11 bases lying between them. CDR3 length: 14 residues. From germline, CDR1 is MGHDK and CDR2 SYGVNS. The CDR3 protein is CASSESGFGTEAFF. CDR3 DNA sequence: TGTGCCAGCAGTGAATCGGGGTTCGGGACTGAAGCTTTCTTT.

This sequence joins TRBV9 and TRBJ2-5; 7 bases are shared with TRBD2. Germline CDR1 reads SGDLS; CDR2 reads YYNGEE. Losses at the gene ends were 4 bases for V and 1 base for J; bases not matched to a gene: 7. This CDR3 has 15 residues. The CDR3 loop is CASSSGDFGQETQYF. As DNA, the CDR3 is TGTGCCAGCAGCAGCGGGGATTTTGGCCAAGAGACCCAGTACTTC.

V gene TRBV5-4 combines with J gene TRBJ2-7, with TRBD2 matching 11 bases. V lost 4 bases, J lost 2 bases, and 8 bases stayed unmatched. Per the germline V gene, CDR1 is SGHNT and CDR2 is YYREEE (reference sequence). This CDR3 is 16 amino acids long. For the CDR3, the DNA is TGTGCCAGCAGCCAGACTAGCGGGATGCCCCCCTACGAGCAGTACTTC. Translating it yields CASSQTSGMPPYEQYF. Looking up the rest from reference TRBV5-4 and TRBJ2-7 gives the full variable domain: ETGVTQSPTHLIKTRGQQVTLRCSSQSGHNTVSWYQQALGQGPQFIFQYYREEENGRGNFPPRFSGLQFPNYSSELNVNALELDDSALYLCASSQTSGMPPYEQYFGPGTRLTVT.

This chain connects TRBV7-9 to TRBJ1-3; 9 bases agree with TRBD1. This CDR3 has 18 residues. Germline V gene sequence: CDR1 SEHNR, CDR2 FQNEAQ (reference sequence). The J segment lost 4 bases and the V segment lost 1 base, leaving 11 bases of the junction unmatched. The CDR3 loop is CASSLVSLRQGEGNTIYF. The DNA of the CDR3 is TGTGCCAGCAGCTTAGTTTCTTTAAGACAGGGGGAAGGAAACACCATATATTTT. Using reference TRBV7-9 and TRBJ1-3 for the parts outside the CDR3, the full variable domain is DTGVSQNPRHKITKRGQNVTFRCDPISEHNRLYWYRQTLGQGPEFLTYFQNEAQLEKSRLLSDRFSAERPKGSFSTLEIQRTEQGDSAMYLCASSLVSLRQGEGNTIYFGEGSWLTVV.

Worth noting for this clone: The same CDR3 can be traced to other DNA sequences in this sample. The CDR3 DNA follows: TGTGCCAGCAGCCAGGGAGTCGGCACAGATACGCAGTATTTT. Protein: CASSQGVGTDTQYF. The chain couples TRBV5-4 to TRBJ2-3; D may match TRBD1 or TRBD2 (5 bases each). Trimming took 4 bases from V and 1 from J, leaving 10 bases between them. The CDR3 is 14 amino acids. Germline CDR1 reads SGHNT; CDR2 reads YYREEE (reference sequence). The full variable domain, rest sourced from reference TRBV5-4 and TRBJ2-3, is ETGVTQSPTHLIKTRGQQVTLRCSSQSGHNTVSWYQQALGQGPQFIFQYYREEENGRGNFPPRFSGLQFPNYSSELNVNALELDDSALYLCASSQGVGTDTQYFGPGTRLTVL.

This clone was seen only once. This sequence joins TRBV6-1 and TRBJ2-2; 12 bases agree with TRBD2. J was trimmed by 4 bases and V by 3 bases; bases with no gene match: 6. CDR3 length: 17 amino acids. Germline values: CDR1 MNHNS, CDR2 SASEGT. The DNA of the CDR3 is TGTGCCAGCAGTGACCCGACTAGCGGGAGAATCACCGGGGAGCTGTTTTTT. As protein: CASSDPTSGRITGELFF.

The chain is built from TRBV7-2 and TRBJ1-6, with 10 positions matching TRBD1. CDR3 length: 15 residues. V lost 2 bases and J lost 7; bases outside the gene matches: 2. Germline CDR1 SGHTA, CDR2 FQGNSA. The chain's CDR3 is CASSLWGQGNSPLHF. DNA for the CDR3: TGTGCCAGCAGCTTATGGGGACAGGGGAATTCACCCCTCCACTTT.

The gene calls are TRBV12-5 and TRBJ2-3; D might be TRBD2 (5 bases). V was trimmed by 1 base and J by 2 bases, leaving 10 bases between them. Germline V gene lookup returns CDR1 LGHNT and CDR2 FRNRAP. CDR3 length equals 15 residues. CDR3 DNA sequence: TGTGCTAGTGGTTTGGAGCTAGCTCCCACAGATACGCAGTATTTT. This encodes CASGLELAPTDTQYF.

The J gene is TRBJ1-1, the V gene TRBV5-1; unclear D gene. CDR3 length equals 15 residues. The germline V gene encodes CDR1 SGHRS and CDR2 YFSETQ. V was shortened by 0 bases and J by 0 bases, with 9 bases between the two germline ends. The CDR3: CASSLVVGLNTEAFF. CDR3 in DNA: TGCGCCAGCAGCTTGGTTGTGGGATTGAACACTGAAGCTTTCTTT.

About this clone: The germline gene is not matched at one end of the junction; a read error may be the cause. The genes are TRBV2 and TRBJ2-7, with TRBD2 matching over 8 bases. This CDR3 has 14 residues. Germline values: CDR1 SNHLY, CDR2 FYNNEI. CDR3 sequence reads: CASREDRLAIEQYF. CDR3 sequence (DNA): TGTGCCAGCAGGGAAGATAGACTAGCGATCGAGCAGTACTTC.